What follows are 15 T cell receptor beta chains derived from one specimen sequenced in a study of T cell repertoires in cytomegalovirus infection (dated by TCRdb to the late 2010s). Instrument on record: Illumina HiSeq 1500. TCRdb passed the public sequencing reads through fastp at Q25 and MiXCR, retaining productive beta sequences. A single entry per CDR3 protein holds the most common genes and DNA from its merged rows. In this sample the table shows over 150,000 distinct CDR3 sequences, roughly a sixth of which occur a single time. The biggest ten clones account for 20% to 25% of the sample. Sequenced: CD8+ T cells from PBMCs. The source is a human donor in good health (CMV status not recorded). Some clones in this sample may be carry-over from other donors' samples.

This clonotype was counted a few times. The chain carries TRBV20-1 and TRBJ2-3; D may match TRBD1 or TRBD2 (5 bases each). CDR1 is DFQATT, CDR2 SNEGSKA, per germline (reference sequence). This CDR3 contains 12 residues. Trimming took 3 bases from V and 6 from J, leaving 10 bases between them. CDR3 residues: CSASGTSDTQYF. The CDR3 nucleotides are TGCAGTGCTAGCGGGACGTCGGATACGCAGTATTTT.

This clonotype was counted only a few times. The chain combines TRBV6-6 with TRBJ1-2, with D maybe TRBD1 (6 bases). V lost 5 bases to trimming and J lost 8 bases, with 12 bases between them. Per the germline V gene, CDR1 is MNHNY and CDR2 is SVGAGI (reference sequence). The CDR3 spans 12 residues. The CDR3 loop reads CASSLRTEGYTF. The CDR3 DNA sequence: TGTGCCAGCAGTCTTCGGACAGAGGGCTACACCTTC.

The rearrangement uses TRBV6-6 and TRBJ1-3, with a weak D call TRBD1 (5 bases). CDR3 length: 16 residues. Germline CDR1 MNHNY, CDR2 SVGAGI (reference sequence). V was pared by 7 bases and J by 0 bases, with 16 bases between. The CDR3 here is CASTPVIRASGNTIYF. The DNA of the CDR3 is TGTGCCAGCACTCCAGTTATCAGGGCCTCTGGAAACACCATATATTTT.

This chain links TRBV7-8 with TRBJ2-3; 8 nucleotides align to TRBD2. The germline V gene has CDR1 SGHVS and CDR2 FQNEAQ. The J segment lost 2 bases and the V segment lost 5 bases, leaving 9 bases of the junction unmatched. This CDR3 has 16 amino acids. CDR3 protein: CASSHRTSSYTDTQYF. CDR3 bases: TGTGCCAGCAGCCACCGGACTAGCTCGTACACAGATACGCAGTATTTT.

The chain is built from TRBV4-1 and TRBJ1-4; 7 nucleotides align to TRBD1. Germline V gene lookup returns CDR1 MGHRA and CDR2 YSYEKL. The CDR3 has 15 amino acids. V shed 4 bases, J shed 8 bases, and the junction held 10 bases outside the gene matches. The CDR3 here is CASSLRQGASEKLFF. The DNA of the CDR3 is TGCGCCAGCAGCCTACGACAGGGTGCAAGCGAAAAACTGTTTTTT.

The gene calls are TRBV11-2 and TRBJ2-1; TRBD2 matches at 9 bases. The CDR3 totals 19 residues. Germline CDR1 SGHAT, CDR2 FQNNGV. V shed 1 base, J shed 3 bases, and the junction held 13 bases outside the gene matches. CDR3 residues: CASSLAGSGGSSNYNEQFF. DNA of the CDR3: TGTGCCAGCAGCTTAGCCGGTAGCGGGGGCTCCTCTAACTACAATGAGCAGTTCTTC. The whole variable domain, filled in from reference TRBV11-2 and TRBJ2-1, reads EAGVAQSPRYKIIEKRQSVAFWCNPISGHATLYWYQQILGQGPKLLIQFQNNGVVDDSQLPKDRFSAERLKGVDSTLKIQPAKLEDSAVYLCASSLAGSGGSSNYNEQFFGPGTRLTVL.

This clonotype was picked up a small number of times. The chain has TRBV29-1 and TRBJ1-2; a possible D gene is TRBD1 (5 bases). Germline assignment: CDR1 SQVTM and CDR2 ANQGSEA. There are 12 residues in the CDR3. The germline V and J ends were trimmed by 5 bases and 4 bases, with 11 bases remaining between them. The CDR3 nucleotides read TGCAGCGTTATCAAGGGGAGCTATGGCTACACCTTC. Translating it yields CSVIKGSYGYTF.

The chain couples TRBV29-1 to TRBJ2-2, with 7 positions matching TRBD2. The junction had 1 base not matched to a gene; V was cut back by 3 bases and J by 3 bases. The CDR3 contains 13 residues. Per the germline V gene, CDR1 is SQVTM and CDR2 is ANQGSEA. In DNA, the CDR3 is TGCAGCGTTGATAGCGGGCACACCGGGGAGCTGTTTTTT. Its translation: CSVDSGHTGELFF.

In its sample, this clonotype was seen many times. The J gene is TRBJ2-6, the V gene TRBV7-3; TRBD1 matches at 9 bases. The CDR3 consists of 18 residues. Per germline, CDR1 SGHTA and CDR2 FQGTGA. The V segment lost 4 bases and the J segment 4 bases; nucleotides outside the gene matches: 11. Here the CDR3 reads CASSYRGLHYSGANVLTF. The CDR3 DNA reads as TGTGCCAGCAGCTACAGGGGGCTACACTATTCCGGGGCCAACGTCCTGACTTTC.

There are a few counts of this clonotype. This sequence joins TRBV7-2 and TRBJ2-3, with TRBD1 matching 7 bases. The CDR3 covers 14 residues. With V trimmed by 8 bases and J by 2 bases, 7 bases remained unmatched. The V gene's germline CDR1 is SGHTA and CDR2 FQGNSA. DNA for the CDR3: TGTGCCAGCCAAGGGGGCGGATACACAGATACGCAGTATTTT. Protein: CASQGGGYTDTQYF. Looking up the rest from reference TRBV7-2 and TRBJ2-3 gives the full variable domain: GAGVSQSPSNKVTEKGKDVELRCDPISGHTALYWYRQSLGQGLEFLIYFQGNSAPDKSGLPSDRFSAERTGGSVSTLTIQRTQQEDSAVYLCASQGGGYTDTQYFGPGTRLTVL.

The CDR3 loop is CSARDTGGGNQPQHF. Written as DNA, the CDR3 is TGCAGTGCTAGAGATACAGGGGGCGGCAATCAGCCCCAGCATTTT. The chain links TRBV20-1 to TRBJ1-5; 9 bases are a match to TRBD1. V trimming: 0 bases; J trimming: 2 bases; junction bases outside the gene matches: 2. The CDR3 spans 15 residues. Germline values: CDR1 DFQATT, CDR2 SNEGSKA (reference sequence).

The rearrangement links TRBV7-9 to TRBJ1-1; unclear D gene. Trimming pared 2 bases from V and 3 bases from J, leaving 10 bases between. The CDR3 totals 14 residues. Germline CDR1 is SEHNR and CDR2 is FQNEAQ (reference sequence). The CDR3 DNA follows: TGTGCCAGCAGCTTAATCGGGAGTGACACTGAAGCTTTCTTT. It translates to CASSLIGSDTEAFF.

This sequence joins TRBV19 and TRBJ1-2; D gene uncertain. The CDR3 is 12 residues long. Germline lookup yields CDR1 LNHDA and CDR2 SQIVND (reference sequence). The ends were cut back, 0 bases at V and 3 bases at J, with 2 bases in the middle. The CDR3 nucleotides read TGTGCCAGTAGTATAGACCACTATGGCTACACCTTC. It specifies CASSIDHYGYTF.

The chain joins TRBV12-5 to TRBJ1-5, with a weak D call TRBD1 (5 bases). Trimming stripped 1 base from V and 7 bases from J, with 8 bases between. The CDR3 sequence is 13 residues long. CDR1 is LGHNT, CDR2 FRNRAP, per germline. This chain's CDR3 is CASGLAGTQPQHF. CDR3 sequence (DNA): TGTGCTAGTGGTTTGGCAGGGACGCAGCCCCAGCATTTT.

This chain connects TRBV6-2 or TRBV6-3 to TRBJ2-2; perhaps TRBD2 as D (5 bases). Germline V gives CDR1 MNHEY, CDR2 SVGEGT. The CDR3 runs to 15 residues. V was clipped by 4 bases and J by 4 bases, with 13 bases between them. CDR3 bases: TGTGCCAGCAGTTCCGGGCCGGCGGGCACCGGGGAGCTGTTTTTT. Translated, it gives CASSSGPAGTGELFF.